This entry lists 12 T cell receptor beta chains sequenced from one sample in a study of cytomegalovirus exposure and HLA in healthy donors. The PCR was carried out with 60 Vbeta primers and 13 Jbeta primers. Clones were sequenced by immunoSEQ multiplex PCR, and TCRdb holds only the in-frame ones, with some missing. The profile shows under 200,000 clones, around three quarters of them singletons. The sequenced sample consisted of PBMCs. The receptors shown here come from a woman in her twenties or thirties in good health and CMV-seronegative.

For the CDR3, the DNA is TGCGCCAGCAGCCACGCCGTGCGGGTGGGACAGGGCGGAGAGACCCAGTACTTC. Translating it yields CASSHAVRVGQGGETQYF. The V and J genes are TRBV5-1 and TRBJ2-5, with 9 positions matching TRBD1. CDR3 size: 18 residues. With V trimmed by 4 bases and J by 4 bases, 17 bases remained unmatched. Germline V CDR1 and CDR2: SGHRS, YFSETQ.

This chain uses TRBV2 with TRBJ2-3; 11 nucleotides align to TRBD2. Per germline, CDR1 SNHLY and CDR2 FYNNEI. The CDR3 contains 16 residues. The V segment lost 6 bases and the J segment 2 bases; nucleotides outside the gene matches: 7. The CDR3 coding sequence is TGTGCCAGCAGGGGTGGGACTAGCGGATACACAGATACGCAGTATTTT. As protein: CASRGGTSGYTDTQYF. The full variable domain, in which reference TRBV2 and TRBJ2-3 provide the parts outside the CDR3, is EPEVTQTPSHQVTQMGQEVILRCVPISNHLYFYWYRQILGQKVEFLVSFYNNEISEKSEIFDDQFSVERPDGSNFTLKIRSTKLEDSAMYFCASRGGTSGYTDTQYFGPGTRLTVL.

CDR3 sequence (DNA): TGTGCCAGCAGCTTAGGTGGGGGGTTCCGGGAGACCCAGTACTTC. Protein sequence: CASSLGGGFRETQYF. V is TRBV7-8 and J is TRBJ2-5; possible D gene TRBD2, 6 bases. The CDR3 totals 15 residues. Trimming took off 1 base at V and 5 bases at J, with 14 bases between the two ends. The germline gives CDR1 SGHVS, CDR2 FQNEAQ.

J is TRBJ2-3 and V is TRBV5-6, with D unresolved. The CDR3 spans 12 residues. Looked up from germline, CDR1 is SGHDT and CDR2 is YYEEEE. Trimming removed 1 base from V and 5 bases from J, with 5 bases in between. CDR3 amino acids: CASSLLKDTQYF. In DNA, the CDR3 is TGTGCCAGCAGCTTGTTAAAAGATACGCAGTATTTT.

The chain carries TRBV27 and TRBJ2-1; D gene unclear. This CDR3 comprises 15 residues. The V gene's germline CDR1 is MNHEY and CDR2 SMNVEV (reference sequence). V shed 8 bases and J shed 0 bases, with 14 bases lying between them. In DNA form, the CDR3 reads TGTGCCAGCGGCCGGCGGCCGAGCTCCTACAATGAGCAGTTCTTC. Its protein is CASGRRPSSYNEQFF.

The rearrangement links TRBV4-1 to TRBJ1-2, with 8 bases that match TRBD1. Germline assignment: CDR1 MGHRA and CDR2 YSYEKL. V lost 4 bases, J lost 0 bases, and 4 bases stayed unmatched. The CDR3 runs to 15 residues. CDR3 DNA sequence: TGCGCCAGCAGCCCCGGGACAGGAGCTAACTATGGCTACACCTTC. Its translation: CASSPGTGANYGYTF.

The rearrangement links TRBV7-2 to TRBJ1-3; D unclear. The CDR3 is made up of 15 amino acids. The V gene lost 6 bases and the J gene lost 4 bases, with 16 bases spanning the gap. Per germline, CDR1 SGHTA and CDR2 FQGNSA. The CDR3 DNA reads as TGTGCCAGCAGTTCCCCTCCCGGCGGGGGAAACACCATATATTTT. It is translated as CASSSPPGGGNTIYF. Based on the CDR3 plus reference TRBV7-2 and TRBJ1-3, the full variable domain is GAGVSQSPSNKVTEKGKDVELRCDPISGHTALYWYRQSLGQGLEFLIYFQGNSAPDKSGLPSDRFSAERTGGSVSTLTIQRTQQEDSAVYLCASSSPPGGGNTIYFGEGSWLTVV.

This clone showed up just a few times. The gene calls are TRBV5-5 and TRBJ1-2, with D possibly matching TRBD1 (6 bases). CDR3 length: 13 residues. Trimming left V 0 bases short and J 3 bases short, with 6 bases between. Germline lookup yields CDR1 SGHKS and CDR2 YYEKEE (reference sequence). This CDR3 reads CASSLAGDYGYTF. The CDR3 DNA follows: TGTGCCAGCAGCTTGGCAGGGGACTATGGCTACACCTTC.

This clone was recorded only once. The J gene is TRBJ1-6, the V gene TRBV7-6; 8 bases are a match to TRBD1. CDR1 is SGHVS and CDR2 is FNYEAQ in the germline V gene. The ends lost 11 bases at V and 5 bases at J; junction bases unmatched: 8. CDR3 length: 14 residues. The CDR3 nucleotides read TGTGCCGTACAGGGGGTGAGCGATAATTCACCCCTCCACTTT. This sequence encodes CAVQGVSDNSPLHF.

This clone showed up just once. The CDR3 spells CASSPGDSRSAFF. CDR3 sequence (DNA): TGCGCCAGCAGCCCGGGGGATTCCCGGAGCGCTTTCTTT. The chain links TRBV5-1 to TRBJ1-1, with D possibly TRBD1 on 5 matching bases. This CDR3 is built from 13 residues. Trimming cost V 4 bases and J 11 bases, with 18 bases left between them. CDR1 is SGHRS and CDR2 is YFSETQ in the germline V gene.

V and J are TRBV5-5 and TRBJ1-4; 7 bases align to TRBD1. In germline, CDR1 is SGHKS, CDR2 YYEKEE (reference sequence). The CDR3 runs 15 residues. The V segment lost 4 bases and the J segment 8 bases; nucleotides outside the gene matches: 11. The CDR3 DNA reads TGTGCCAGCAGCCTCCGACAGGGTCTGGAGGAAAAACTGTTTTTT. This gives the protein CASSLRQGLEEKLFF.

This clone has only one observation. The rearrangement joins TRBV5-1 to TRBJ2-7; D might be TRBD2 (6 bases). The ends were cut back, 4 bases at V and 3 bases at J, with 23 bases in the middle. Germline loops: CDR1 SGHRS, CDR2 YFSETQ. This CDR3 is 17 amino acids long. DNA for the CDR3: TGCGCCAGCAGCCCCGTCAACGTGGGAGGCAGGGACTACGAGCAGTACTTC. The encoded protein is CASSPVNVGGRDYEQYF.